Reported below is one TCR beta chain. Its antigen remains unknown. The sample is drawn from a study of T cell responses to AZD1222 COVID-19 vaccine. Pooled together were second doses at about 4 or about 12 weeks. Study-wide results and limits: Seropositivity was recorded at baseline in only six AZD1222 recipients. Repertoire collection took place solely once the T cell response had peaked. Donor demographics were predominantly white British with a female majority; clonal diversity may be underestimated.

Profiled with immunoSEQ multiplex PCR; TCRdb holds only in-frame clones, not every one. Counted here are approximately 140,000 clones, approximately 90% occurring once; the ten biggest clones make up around 10%. Germline V CDR1 and CDR2: MNHEY, SMNVEV (reference sequence). Trimming stripped 5 bases from V and 0 bases from J, with 22 bases between. The CDR3 is 18 residues long. The input for sequencing was peripheral blood, taken 28 days after the second AZD1222 dose. The chain employs TRBV27 and TRBJ1-2; weak D call: TRBD1 (6 bases). The source of this sequence is an adult who received the AZD1222 COVID-19 vaccine. The DNA of the CDR3 is TGTGCCAGCAGTCCAAAGACGGTACTAGGGGGGGCTAACTATGGCTACACCTTC. This encodes CASSPKTVLGGANYGYTF.